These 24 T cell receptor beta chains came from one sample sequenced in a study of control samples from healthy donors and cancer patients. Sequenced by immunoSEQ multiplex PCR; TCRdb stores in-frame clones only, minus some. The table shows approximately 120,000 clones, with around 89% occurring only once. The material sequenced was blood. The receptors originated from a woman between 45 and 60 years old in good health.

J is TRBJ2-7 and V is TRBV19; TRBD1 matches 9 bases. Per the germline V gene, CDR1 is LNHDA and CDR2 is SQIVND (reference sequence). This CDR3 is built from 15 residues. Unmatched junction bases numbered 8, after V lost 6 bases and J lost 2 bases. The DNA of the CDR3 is TGTGCCAGTAGCCTGGGACAGGGCTTTCCCTACGAGCAGTACTTC. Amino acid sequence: CASSLGQGFPYEQYF.

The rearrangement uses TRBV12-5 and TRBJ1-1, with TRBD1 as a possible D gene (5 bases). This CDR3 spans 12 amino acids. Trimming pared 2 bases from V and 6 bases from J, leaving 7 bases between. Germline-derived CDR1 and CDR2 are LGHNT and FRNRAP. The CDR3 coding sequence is TGTGCTAGTGGTTTGATGGGGGCTGAAGCTTTCTTT. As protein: CASGLMGAEAFF.

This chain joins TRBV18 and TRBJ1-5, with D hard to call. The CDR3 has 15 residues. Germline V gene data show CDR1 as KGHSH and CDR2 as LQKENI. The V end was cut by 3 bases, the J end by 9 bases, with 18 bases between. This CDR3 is CASSPPQQSNRPQHF. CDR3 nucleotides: TGTGCCAGCTCACCCCCTCAACAGTCGAATAGGCCCCAGCATTTT.

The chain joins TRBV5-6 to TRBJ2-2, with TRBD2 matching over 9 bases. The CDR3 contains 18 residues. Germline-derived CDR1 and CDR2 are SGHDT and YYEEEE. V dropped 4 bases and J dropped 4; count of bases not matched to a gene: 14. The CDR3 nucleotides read TGTGCCAGCAGCCCAAGAGGGCTAGCGGGAAAGGGCACCGGGGAGCTGTTTTTT. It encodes CASSPRGLAGKGTGELFF. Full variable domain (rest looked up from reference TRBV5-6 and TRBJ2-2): DAGVTQSPTHLIKTRGQQVTLRCSPKSGHDTVSWYQQALGQGPQFIFQYYEEEERQRGNFPDRFSGHQFPNYSSELNVNALLLGDSALYLCASSPRGLAGKGTGELFFGEGSRLTVL.

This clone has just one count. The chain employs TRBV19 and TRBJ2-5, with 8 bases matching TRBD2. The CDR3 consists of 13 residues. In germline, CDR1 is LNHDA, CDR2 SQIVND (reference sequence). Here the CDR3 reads CAVRSGGQETQYF. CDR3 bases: TGTGCTGTTAGGAGCGGGGGACAAGAGACCCAGTACTTC.

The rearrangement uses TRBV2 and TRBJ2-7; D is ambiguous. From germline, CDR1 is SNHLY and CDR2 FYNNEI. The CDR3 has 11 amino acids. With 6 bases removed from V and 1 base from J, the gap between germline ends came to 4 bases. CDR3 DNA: TGTGCCAGCAGGGCTTCCTACGAGCAGTACTTC. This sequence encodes CASRASYEQYF.

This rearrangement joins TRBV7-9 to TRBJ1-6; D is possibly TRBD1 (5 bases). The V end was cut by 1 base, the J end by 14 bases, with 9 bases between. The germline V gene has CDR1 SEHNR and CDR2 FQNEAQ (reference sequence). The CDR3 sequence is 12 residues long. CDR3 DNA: TGTGCCAGCAGCTTAGAACAGGCGTCCCTCCACTTT. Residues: CASSLEQASLHF. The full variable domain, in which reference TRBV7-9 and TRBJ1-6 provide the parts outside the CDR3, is DTGVSQNPRHKITKRGQNVTFRCDPISEHNRLYWYRQTLGQGPEFLTYFQNEAQLEKSRLLSDRFSAERPKGSFSTLEIQRTEQGDSAMYLCASSLEQASLHFGNGTRLTVT.

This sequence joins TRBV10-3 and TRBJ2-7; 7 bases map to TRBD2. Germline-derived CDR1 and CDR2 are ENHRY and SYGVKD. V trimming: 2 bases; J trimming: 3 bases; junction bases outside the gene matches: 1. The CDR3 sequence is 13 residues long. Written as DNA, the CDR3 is TGTGCCATCAGTGAGGAGCGGGACTACGAGCAGTACGTC. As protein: CAISEERDYEQYV.

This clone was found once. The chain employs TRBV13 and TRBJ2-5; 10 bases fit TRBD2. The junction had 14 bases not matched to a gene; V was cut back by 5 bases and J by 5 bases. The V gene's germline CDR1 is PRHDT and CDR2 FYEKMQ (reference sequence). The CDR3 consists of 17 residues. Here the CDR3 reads CASSPLSGGLALETQYF. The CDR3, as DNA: TGTGCCAGCAGCCCATTATCGGGGGGACTAGCGCTGGAGACCCAGTACTTC.

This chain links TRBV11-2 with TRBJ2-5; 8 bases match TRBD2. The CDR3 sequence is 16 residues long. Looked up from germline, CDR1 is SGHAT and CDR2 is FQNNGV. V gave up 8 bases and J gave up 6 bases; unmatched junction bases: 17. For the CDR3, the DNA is TGTGCCAGCTCCCGGGGGGGAGGGGGGAACGGAAAGACCCAGTACTTC. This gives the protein CASSRGGGGNGKTQYF.

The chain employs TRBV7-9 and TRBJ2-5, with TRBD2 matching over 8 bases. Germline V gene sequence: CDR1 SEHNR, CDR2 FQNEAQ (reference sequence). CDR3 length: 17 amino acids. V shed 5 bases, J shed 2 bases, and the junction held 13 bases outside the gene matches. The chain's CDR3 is CASSLFGAGGFQETQYF. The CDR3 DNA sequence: TGTGCCAGCAGCCTATTCGGGGCGGGGGGCTTTCAAGAGACCCAGTACTTC. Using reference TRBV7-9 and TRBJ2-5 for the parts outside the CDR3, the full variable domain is DTGVSQNPRHKITKRGQNVTFRCDPISEHNRLYWYRQTLGQGPEFLTYFQNEAQLEKSRLLSDRFSAERPKGSFSTLEIQRTEQGDSAMYLCASSLFGAGGFQETQYFGPGTRLLVL.

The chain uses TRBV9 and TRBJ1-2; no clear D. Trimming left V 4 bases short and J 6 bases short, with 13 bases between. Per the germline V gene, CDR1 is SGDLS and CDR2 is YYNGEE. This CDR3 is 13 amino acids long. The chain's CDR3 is CASSPERSHGYTF. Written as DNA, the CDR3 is TGTGCCAGCAGCCCAGAAAGGAGTCATGGCTACACCTTC. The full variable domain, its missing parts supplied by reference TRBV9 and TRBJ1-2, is DSGVTQTPKHLITATGQRVTLRCSPRSGDLSVYWYQQSLDQGLQFLIQYYNGEERAKGNILERFSAQQFPDLHSELNLSSLELGDSALYFCASSPERSHGYTFGSGTRLTVV.

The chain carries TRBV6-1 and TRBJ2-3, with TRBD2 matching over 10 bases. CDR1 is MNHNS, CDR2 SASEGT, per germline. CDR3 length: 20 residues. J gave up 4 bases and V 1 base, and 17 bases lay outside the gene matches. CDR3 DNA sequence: TGTGCCAGCAGTGAAGTCCTGACTAGCGGGTGGGGTGGGAGCTCAGATACGCAGTATTTT. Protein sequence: CASSEVLTSGWGGSSDTQYF.

The CDR3 reads CASSPGGGTDTQYF. The DNA for the CDR3 is TGTGCCAGCAGCCCTGGGGGGGGCACAGATACGCAGTATTTT. The chain combines TRBV7-3 with TRBJ2-3, with 7 bases lining up with TRBD2. From germline, CDR1 is SGHTA and CDR2 FQGTGA. The CDR3 runs 14 residues. The J segment lost 1 base and the V segment lost 5 bases, leaving 3 bases of the junction unmatched. Full variable domain (remainder filled in from reference TRBV7-3 and TRBJ2-3): GAGVSQTPSNKVTEKGKYVELRCDPISGHTALYWYRQSLGQGPEFLIYFQGTGAADDSGLPNDRFFAVRPEGSVSTLKIQRTERGDSAVYLCASSPGGGTDTQYFGPGTRLTVL.

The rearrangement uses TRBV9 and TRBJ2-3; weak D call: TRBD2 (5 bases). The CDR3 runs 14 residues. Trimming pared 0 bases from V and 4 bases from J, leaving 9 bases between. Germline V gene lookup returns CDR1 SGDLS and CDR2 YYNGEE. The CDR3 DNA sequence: TGTGCCAGCAGCGTAGGTTCAGCGGCAGATACGCAGTATTTT. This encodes CASSVGSAADTQYF.

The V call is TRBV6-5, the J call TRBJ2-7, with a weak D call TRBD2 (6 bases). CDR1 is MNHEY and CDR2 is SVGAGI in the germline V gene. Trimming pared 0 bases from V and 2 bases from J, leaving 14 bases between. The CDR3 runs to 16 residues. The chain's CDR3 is CASSYSRRAPPYEQYV. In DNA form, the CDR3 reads TGTGCCAGCAGTTACTCCCGGAGGGCTCCACCCTACGAGCAGTACGTC.

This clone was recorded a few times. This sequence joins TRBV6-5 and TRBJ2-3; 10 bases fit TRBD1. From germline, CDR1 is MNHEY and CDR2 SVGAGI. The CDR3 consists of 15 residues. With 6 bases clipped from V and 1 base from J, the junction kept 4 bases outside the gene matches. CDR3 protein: CASRTGGAGTDTQYF. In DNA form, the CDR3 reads TGTGCCAGCAGGACAGGGGGCGCCGGCACAGATACGCAGTATTTT.

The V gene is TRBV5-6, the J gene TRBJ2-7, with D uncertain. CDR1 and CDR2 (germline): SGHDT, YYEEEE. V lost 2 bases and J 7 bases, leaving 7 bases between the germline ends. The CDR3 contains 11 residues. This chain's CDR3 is CASSFLGEQYF. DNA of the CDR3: TGTGCCAGCAGCTTCCTAGGAGAGCAGTACTTC.

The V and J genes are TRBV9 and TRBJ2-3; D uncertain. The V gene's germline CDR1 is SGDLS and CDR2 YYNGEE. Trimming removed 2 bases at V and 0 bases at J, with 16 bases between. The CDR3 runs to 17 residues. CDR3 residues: CASSVDQVFMSTDTQYF. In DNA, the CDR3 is TGTGCCAGCAGCGTCGACCAGGTCTTTATGAGCACAGATACGCAGTATTTT.

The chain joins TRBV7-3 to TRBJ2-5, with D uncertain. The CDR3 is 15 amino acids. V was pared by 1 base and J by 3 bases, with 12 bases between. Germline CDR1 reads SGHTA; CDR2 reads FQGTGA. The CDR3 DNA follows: TGTGCCAGCAGCTTAAAAGTAAAGGTAAAAGAGACCCAGTACTTC. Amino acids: CASSLKVKVKETQYF.

The CDR3 protein is CASSLSLVPGWNEKLFF. The CDR3 nucleotides are TGTGCCAGCAGTTTATCGTTAGTTCCGGGCTGGAATGAAAAACTGTTTTTT. The V and J genes are TRBV27 and TRBJ1-4; D remains unclear. The ends were cut back, 0 bases at V and 5 bases at J, with 16 bases in the middle. CDR1 is MNHEY and CDR2 is SMNVEV in the germline V gene (reference sequence). The CDR3 runs to 17 residues.

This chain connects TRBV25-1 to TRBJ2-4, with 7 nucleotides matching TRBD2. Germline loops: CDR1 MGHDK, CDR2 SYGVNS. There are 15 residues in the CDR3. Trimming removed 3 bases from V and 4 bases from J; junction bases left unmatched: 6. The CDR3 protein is CASSDVTSVKNIQYF. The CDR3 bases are TGTGCCAGCAGTGACGTTACTAGCGTAAAAAACATTCAGTACTTC. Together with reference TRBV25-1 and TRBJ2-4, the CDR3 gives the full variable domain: EADIYQTPRYLVIGTGKKITLECSQTMGHDKMYWYQQDPGMELHLIHYSYGVNSTEKGDLSSESTVSRIRTEHFPLTLESARPSHTSQYLCASSDVTSVKNIQYFGAGTRLSVL.

The CDR3 nucleotides are TGCAGCGTTGCGAGGGGCGGCTCTGGGGCCAACGTCCTGACTTTC. It is translated as CSVARGGSGANVLTF. This rearrangement joins TRBV29-1 to TRBJ2-6; possibly TRBD1 or TRBD2 for D (5 bases each). Trimming removed 4 bases at V and 0 bases at J, with 10 bases between. The CDR3 is made up of 15 amino acids. Germline assignment: CDR1 SQVTM and CDR2 ANQGSEA.

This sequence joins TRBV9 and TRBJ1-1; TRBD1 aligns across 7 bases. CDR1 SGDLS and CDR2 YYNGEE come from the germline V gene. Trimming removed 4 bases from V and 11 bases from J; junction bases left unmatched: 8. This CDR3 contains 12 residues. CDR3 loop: CASSPGGVRAFF. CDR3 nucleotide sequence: TGTGCCAGCAGCCCAGGGGGGGTTAGGGCTTTCTTT.